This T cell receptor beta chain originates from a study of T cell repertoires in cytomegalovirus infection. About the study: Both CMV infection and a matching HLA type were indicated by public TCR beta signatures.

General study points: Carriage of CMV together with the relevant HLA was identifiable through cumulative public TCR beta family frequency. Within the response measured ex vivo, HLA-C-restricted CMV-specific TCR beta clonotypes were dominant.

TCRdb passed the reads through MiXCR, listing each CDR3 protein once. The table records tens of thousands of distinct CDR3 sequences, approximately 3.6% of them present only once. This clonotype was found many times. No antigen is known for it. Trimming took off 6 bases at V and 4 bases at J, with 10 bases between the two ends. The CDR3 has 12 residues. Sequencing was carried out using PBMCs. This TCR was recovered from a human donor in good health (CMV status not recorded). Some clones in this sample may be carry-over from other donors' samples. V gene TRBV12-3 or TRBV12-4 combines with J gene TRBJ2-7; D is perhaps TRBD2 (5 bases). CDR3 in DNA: TGTGCCAGCAGCCCCTCGGGGTACGAGCAGTACTTC. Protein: CASSPSGYEQYF.